This T cell receptor (beta chain) was retrieved from a study of blood T cell repertoires in COVID-19. On the study more broadly: Donors in the United States, Italy and Spain gave samples during acute or convalescent COVID-19. PBMCs, B-cell-depleted T cells, or T cells provided the cDNA or gDNA that made up the material.

Germline V gene data show CDR1 as SGHRS and CDR2 as YFSETQ. This CDR3 contains 15 residues. V was pared by 4 bases and J by 5 bases, with 13 bases between. This clone was counted only a few times. Methods used by the authors: By means of reference gene primer amplification, nucleated cell counts were estimated. This table comes from immunoSEQ multiplex PCR, and its TCRdb copy is limited to in-frame clones, with some not included. V, J and clone size derive from that table, while D and trimming were established from the DNA sequence. The profile shows about 69,000 clones, about 85% of them singletons. The clonotype comes from a man at least 80 years old with acute or convalescent COVID-19. Sequenced material: peripheral blood. The chain employs TRBV5-1 and TRBJ1-6; D remains ambiguous. Written as DNA, the CDR3 is TGCGCCAGCAGCGCTCGTGGGAGGGATAATTCACCCCTCCACTTT. Amino acid sequence: CASSARGRDNSPLHF.